This T cell receptor beta chain stems from a study of T cell responses to AZD1222 COVID-19 vaccine. Findings of the study overall: The donor cohort was predominantly white British with a female majority, and clonal diversity may have been underestimated. Of spike-specific TCRs, nearly half reportedly target regions left unmutated in variants. After two AZD1222 doses, spike-specific TCR breadth and depth rose versus day 0. Recipients of AZD1222 seropositive at baseline numbered only 5 or 6.

Concerning this clone itself: Its antigen is as yet unknown.

Sequencing used immunoSEQ multiplex PCR; TCRdb keeps in-frame clones, though not all of them. This sample carries roughly 66,000 clones, 85% to 90% of them seen once, and the ten largest clones take more than 4.5%. The specimen was peripheral blood, collected 28 days after the second dose of the MenACWY control vaccine. The sequence derives from an adult who received the MenACWY meningococcal vaccine as a control.

This CDR3 reads CASSQGFSWDSSGNTIYF. CDR3 coding DNA: TGTGCCAGCAGCCAAGGATTTTCTTGGGACTCCTCTGGAAACACCATATATTTT. The chain has TRBV4-2 and TRBJ1-3; a weak D match, TRBD1 (5 bases). Trimming shortened V by 1 base and J by 0 bases, and 16 bases separated the two germline ends. This CDR3 spans 18 amino acids. Looked up from germline, CDR1 is LGHNA and CDR2 is YNFKEQ.